This is a list of T cell receptor beta chains from one sample in a study of blood T cell repertoires in COVID-19. Measured with immunoSEQ multiplex PCR; TCRdb has only the in-frame clones, and not every one. The table records fewer than 85,000 clones, roughly 88% of them present only once. The sequenced material came from peripheral blood. These receptors all stem from a man aged 50-60 years with active COVID-19. The CDR3 runs from the conserved cysteine through the conserved F or W. A D gene is named only where the DNA matches it firmly.

>TRBJ1-3|TRBV28|.
CASSPRGRGGNTIYF
TGTGCCAGCAGTCCCCGAGGCCGTGGTGGAAACACCATATATTTT
>TRBJ1-1|TRBV29-1|TRBD1
CSVPNRGKDTEAFF
TGCAGCGTTCCCAACAGGGGGAAGGACACTGAAGCTTTCTTT
>TRBJ2-7|TRBV9|.
CASSEGGHSSYEQYF
TGTGCCAGCAGCGAGGGAGGACATAGCTCCTACGAGCAGTACTTC
>TRBJ2-7|TRBV9|TRBD1
CASSLQGQSSYEQYF
TGTGCCAGCAGCCTCCAGGGACAGTCCTCCTACGAGCAGTACTTC
>TRBJ2-1|TRBV29-1|.
CSVESGDSLLYNEQFF
TGCAGCGTTGAAAGTGGGGACTCCCTCCTCTACAATGAGCAGTTCTTC
>TRBJ2-7|TRBV7-2|TRBD2
CASSDPGTSALKQYF
TGTGCCAGCAGCGACCCCGGGACTAGCGCCCTTAAGCAGTACTTC
>TRBJ1-2|TRBV19|.
CASTDSPGGTTGYTF
TGTGCCAGTACCGATTCCCCGGGGGGGACTACGGGCTACACCTTC
>TRBJ1-1|TRBV4-1|TRBD1
CASSQDNRDRVPIGEAFF
TGCGCCAGCAGCCAAGATAACCGGGACAGGGTTCCGATCGGTGAAGCTTTCTTT
>TRBJ1-1|TRBV6-5|.
CASGQLNTEAFF
TGTGCCAGCGGACAGCTAAACACTGAAGCTTTCTTT
>TRBJ1-2|TRBV18|.
CASSQLEVYGYTF
TGTGCCAGCTCCCAACTGGAGGTCTATGGCTACACCTTC
>TRBJ1-5|TRBV15|.
CATSRSRRADSNQPQHF
TGTGCCACCAGCAGATCTCGGAGGGCCGATAGCAATCAGCCCCAGCATTTT
>TRBJ1-1|TRBV4-3|.
CASSSDPGTRNTEAFF
TGCGCCAGCAGCTCCGACCCGGGGACTAGGAACACTGAAGCTTTCTTT
>TRBJ2-2|TRBV9|TRBD2
CASSSRRGVAGETGELFF
TGTGCCAGCAGCTCCCGACGGGGGGTGGCGGGAGAAACCGGGGAGCTGTTTTTT